The 10 T cell receptor beta chains in this list originate from one sample, sequenced in a study of blood T cell repertoires in COVID-19. Profiled with immunoSEQ multiplex PCR; TCRdb holds only in-frame clones, not every one. The sample has about 240,000 clones, 85% to 90% seen once. Material: peripheral blood. The receptors come from a man in his 60s with acute or convalescent COVID-19.

This clone appeared a few times. The chain recombines TRBV7-9 with TRBJ2-7; D ambiguous. Germline assignment: CDR1 SEHNR and CDR2 FQNEAQ (reference sequence). CDR3 length: 16 amino acids. Trimming pared 2 bases from V and 2 bases from J, leaving 16 bases between. The DNA of the CDR3 is TGTGCCAGCAGCTTAAGTCAGTCCTTGCACCCCTACGAGCAGTACTTC. The encoded protein is CASSLSQSLHPYEQYF.

The chain links TRBV7-3 to TRBJ2-3, with 9 bases matching TRBD1. With V trimmed by 3 bases and J by 1 base, 2 bases remained unmatched. Germline loops: CDR1 SGHTA, CDR2 FQGTGA. The CDR3 length is 15 residues. This CDR3 reads CASSFTGGGTDTQYF. As DNA, the CDR3 is TGTGCCAGCAGCTTCACAGGGGGCGGCACAGATACGCAGTATTTT.

The CDR3 sequence: CASSTRLAGYNEQFF. For the CDR3, the DNA is TGTGCCAGCAGTACTAGACTAGCGGGGTACAATGAGCAGTTCTTC. The chain is built from TRBV27 and TRBJ2-1; TRBD2 matches 11 bases. From germline, CDR1 is MNHEY and CDR2 SMNVEV (reference sequence). The CDR3 has 15 residues. J was trimmed by 4 bases and V by 5 bases; bases with no gene match: 4.

CDR3 sequence (DNA): TGTGCCAGCAGCGCCCTGGTAGTTTCAGATACGCAGTATTTT. Residues: CASSALVVSDTQYF. V gene TRBV9 combines with J gene TRBJ2-3; no clear D gene. Germline-derived CDR1 and CDR2 are SGDLS and YYNGEE. V lost 3 bases to trimming and J lost 4 bases, with 12 bases between them. The CDR3 loop spans 14 amino acids.

V and J are TRBV6-5 and TRBJ1-3, with D possibly being TRBD1 (5 bases). Deletions cut 2 bases from V and 2 bases from J, with 10 bases between. The CDR3 sequence is 15 residues long. Germline lookup yields CDR1 MNHEY and CDR2 SVGAGI. The CDR3 region is CASSYGAAAGNTIYF. The CDR3 DNA reads as TGTGCCAGCAGTTACGGGGCCGCCGCTGGAAACACCATATATTTT.

The chain links TRBV3-1 (or the pseudogene TRBV3-2) to TRBJ2-1; 8 nucleotides line up with TRBD1. Germline V gene sequence: CDR1 LGHDT, CDR2 YNNKEL (reference sequence). V lost 3 bases to trimming and J lost 8 bases; unmatched junction nucleotides: 9. The CDR3 consists of 15 residues. The CDR3, as DNA: TGTGCCAGCAGCCACGGGACAGGTCATGTGGATGAGCAGTTCTTC. This encodes CASSHGTGHVDEQFF.

The rearrangement joins TRBV2 to TRBJ2-7; 8 bases agree with TRBD2. The length of the CDR3 is 14 residues. V lost 6 bases and J lost 0; bases outside the gene matches: 4. From germline, CDR1 is SNHLY and CDR2 FYNNEI. The CDR3 protein is CASSPLAVSYEQYF. DNA for the CDR3: TGTGCCAGCAGCCCACTAGCGGTCTCCTACGAGCAGTACTTC.

This chain connects TRBV4-2 to TRBJ1-1; TRBD1 matches at 7 bases. CDR3 length: 18 residues. The junction had 15 bases not matched to a gene; V was cut back by 3 bases and J by 2 bases. Germline CDR1 is LGHNA and CDR2 is YNFKEQ. CDR3 coding DNA: TGTGCCAGCAGCCAGGCAAATCGACAGGGCTGGAGAAACACTGAAGCTTTCTTT. It codes for CASSQANRQGWRNTEAFF.

The CDR3 reads CASKDRRNQPQHF. DNA of the CDR3: TGTGCCAGCAAGGACAGGCGCAATCAGCCCCAGCATTTT. V gene TRBV28 combines with J gene TRBJ1-5, with 7 bases fitting TRBD1. The CDR3 sequence is 13 residues long. Germline values: CDR1 MDHEN, CDR2 SYDVKM. V trimming: 7 bases; J trimming: 2 bases; junction bases outside the gene matches: 2.

This chain connects TRBV5-1 to TRBJ1-6; 9 nucleotides agree with TRBD1. The CDR3 runs 16 residues. Losses at the gene ends were 3 bases for V and 5 bases for J; bases not matched to a gene: 6. Germline values: CDR1 SGHRS, CDR2 YFSETQ. CDR3 in amino acids: CASSSTGGVNNSPLHF. As DNA, the CDR3 is TGCGCCAGCAGCTCGACAGGGGGAGTCAATAATTCACCCCTCCACTTT.